Below, one TCR beta chain is given with its context. In the PCR, 60 Vbeta and 13 Jbeta primers were used. Clones were read by immunoSEQ multiplex PCR, and TCRdb kept only the in-frame ones, dropping some. The sample consists of roughly 100,000 clones, 80% to 90% of them appearing once. The data were taken from a study of cytomegalovirus exposure and HLA in healthy donors. The CDR3 is 14 residues long. Germline CDR1 is SGHAT and CDR2 is FQNNGV. V was cut by 5 bases and J by 0 bases, with 9 bases left in between. The sample was PBMCs. This TCR derives from a man aged 50-59 years in good health and CMV-seronegative. The chain has TRBV11-2 and TRBJ2-3, with a weak D call TRBD1 (5 bases). DNA for the CDR3: TGTGCCAGCAGCGGGGCAGGGAGCACAGATACGCAGTATTTT. Amino acids: CASSGAGSTDTQYF.